This paragraph covers one T cell receptor (beta chain) sequence. The antigen remains unidentified. MiXCR, run by TCRdb on the reads, gives a single entry per CDR3 protein. The table has fewer than 200,000 distinct CDR3 sequences, roughly an eighth seen once. The sample is drawn from a study of T cell repertoires in cytomegalovirus infection. Turning to the study itself: CMV infection plus the matching HLA type was flagged by public TCR beta signatures.

Study-level results: In two of eight donors, the top clonotype was HLA-C-restricted CMV-specific. Identification of carriers of CMV plus the relevant HLA was achieved through cumulative public TCR beta family frequency.

This TCR was recovered from a human donor in good health (CMV status not recorded). Some clones in this sample may be carry-over from other donors' samples. Specimen: PBMCs.

The chain's CDR3 is CASSEWDRVYEQYF. In nucleotides, the CDR3 is TGTGCCAGCAGTGAATGGGACAGGGTGTACGAGCAGTACTTC. This sequence joins TRBV6-1 and TRBJ2-7, with 9 bases identical to TRBD1. J gave up 4 bases and V 2 bases, and 3 bases lay outside the gene matches. The CDR3 consists of 14 residues. CDR1 is MNHNS and CDR2 is SASEGT in the germline V gene.